These 32 T cell receptor beta chains came from one sample sequenced in a study of shared clonotypes between healthy human individuals. The repertoire was sequenced with immunoSEQ multiplex PCR; TCRdb's copy has only in-frame clones and lacks some. This table holds around 1.5 million clones, around 98% found once. The specimen sequenced was naive CD4+ T cells sorted from blood. The subset is: CD45RA+ positively selected. The source of these receptors is a man aged 25 to 40 in good health.

V is TRBV28 and J is TRBJ2-5; D may match TRBD1 or TRBD2 (5 bases each). Trimming took 2 bases from V and 7 from J, leaving 14 bases between them. Germline V gives CDR1 MDHEN, CDR2 SYDVKM. The CDR3 is 14 amino acids. The CDR3 loop is CASSLMGDKGTQYF. The CDR3 DNA is TGTGCCAGCAGTTTAATGGGGGATAAGGGGACCCAGTACTTC. The whole variable domain, filled in from reference TRBV28 and TRBJ2-5, reads DVKVTQSSRYLVKRTGEKVFLECVQDMDHENMFWYRQDPGLGLRLIYFSYDVKMKEKGDIPEGYSVSREKKERFSLILESASTNQTSMYLCASSLMGDKGTQYFGPGTRLLVL.

Only one count was recorded for this clone. V is TRBV5-1 and J is TRBJ2-2, with a possible D match to TRBD1 (6 bases). This CDR3 has 15 amino acids. The V end was cut by 4 bases, the J end by 0 bases, with 10 bases between. Germline values: CDR1 SGHRS, CDR2 YFSETQ. The CDR3 DNA is TGCGCCAGCAGCCGCCGGGACACGAACACCGGGGAGCTGTTTTTT. Residues: CASSRRDTNTGELFF.

The gene calls are TRBV15 and TRBJ2-5; no clear D gene. This CDR3 spans 15 amino acids. CDR1 and CDR2 (germline): LNHNV, YYDKDF (reference sequence). V lost 0 bases to trimming and J lost 2 bases, with 10 bases between them. For the CDR3, the DNA is TGTGCCACCAGCAGAGATCTGCCGAAACAAGAGACCCAGTACTTC. Protein sequence: CATSRDLPKQETQYF.

The chain uses TRBV7-9 and TRBJ1-1, with D unclear. V was trimmed by 5 bases and J by 6 bases, leaving 4 bases between them. This CDR3 spans 10 amino acids. Germline V CDR1 and CDR2: SEHNR, FQNEAQ (reference sequence). CDR3 sequence reads: CASSPAEAFF. The CDR3 DNA reads as TGTGCCAGCAGCCCCGCTGAAGCTTTCTTT.

On this clone: Other DNA sequences from this sample encode an identical CDR3 as well. The chain is built from TRBV18 and TRBJ1-1; 7 positions agree with TRBD1. The CDR3 is 15 amino acids. Germline V gene lookup returns CDR1 KGHSH and CDR2 LQKENI. Germline trimming cut 5 bases from V and 1 base from J; bases unmatched to any gene: 7. CDR3 sequence reads: CASSSSHRGNTEAFF. The DNA of the CDR3 is TGTGCCAGCTCATCATCCCACAGGGGGAACACTGAAGCTTTCTTT.

The chain recombines TRBV14 with TRBJ2-5, with TRBD2 as a possible D gene (5 bases). Trimming cost V 8 bases and J 5 bases, with 18 bases left between them. The CDR3 sequence is 14 residues long. Germline CDR1 SGHDN, CDR2 FVKESK. The CDR3 region is CASVPETTWETQYF. CDR3 DNA sequence: TGTGCCAGCGTCCCCGAGACTACCTGGGAGACCCAGTACTTC.

The chain recombines TRBV15 with TRBJ2-6; D is unclear. Germline V CDR1 and CDR2: LNHNV, YYDKDF (reference sequence). The CDR3 extends over 14 amino acids. The V gene lost 5 bases and the J gene lost 2 bases, with 7 bases spanning the gap. The CDR3 bases are TGTGCCACCAGCCTAAGGACTGGGGCCAACGTCCTGACTTTC. It yields the protein CATSLRTGANVLTF.

The count of this clone is one. The same CDR3 is also encoded by other DNA sequences in this sample. This chain links TRBV7-2 with TRBJ1-1, with D tentatively TRBD1 (6 bases). The CDR3 is made up of 13 amino acids. The ends were cut back, 4 bases at V and 0 bases at J, with 6 bases in the middle. Germline CDR1 reads SGHTA; CDR2 reads FQGNSA. The CDR3 loop is CASSWTVNTEAFF. The CDR3 coding sequence is TGTGCCAGCAGCTGGACAGTGAACACTGAAGCTTTCTTT.

The chain combines TRBV5-1 with TRBJ1-1; a possible D gene is TRBD1 (5 bases). This CDR3 comprises 17 residues. Trimming cost V 0 bases and J 1 base, with 16 bases left between them. Germline values: CDR1 SGHRS, CDR2 YFSETQ. CDR3 sequence: CASSLVPQAGTNTEAFF. The CDR3 DNA is TGCGCCAGCAGCTTGGTACCACAGGCAGGGACGAACACTGAAGCTTTCTTT.

V and J are TRBV7-9 and TRBJ1-1; TRBD1 agrees at 8 bases. Unmatched junction bases numbered 2, after V lost 7 bases and J lost 1 base. CDR3 length: 13 amino acids. The germline V gene has CDR1 SEHNR and CDR2 FQNEAQ (reference sequence). The CDR3 DNA sequence: TGTGCCAGCACCGACAGGGGGAACACTGAAGCTTTCTTT. Amino acid sequence: CASTDRGNTEAFF.

The chain carries TRBV10-3 and TRBJ2-5; 7 bases are a match to TRBD2. Germline V gene sequence: CDR1 ENHRY, CDR2 SYGVKD. This CDR3 has 14 amino acids. V shed 5 bases and J 4 bases; nucleotides not matched to a gene: 7. CDR3 amino acids: CAISRGGARETQYF. Written as DNA, the CDR3 is TGTGCCATCAGTCGGGGAGGGGCTCGAGAGACCCAGTACTTC.

This chain connects TRBV5-1 to TRBJ2-1; the D is unclear. Germline-derived CDR1 and CDR2 are SGHRS and YFSETQ. The V end lost 2 bases, the J end lost 10 bases, and 16 bases lay between the germline ends. CDR3 length: 14 amino acids. Written as DNA, the CDR3 is TGCGCCAGCAGCTTAAGAGGCCACCCCGTGGAGCAGTTCTTC. Translating it yields CASSLRGHPVEQFF.

The chain has TRBV6-5 and TRBJ1-3; no clear D. The germline V gene encodes CDR1 MNHEY and CDR2 SVGAGI. This CDR3 spans 15 amino acids. Trimming pared 6 bases from V and 0 bases from J, leaving 12 bases between. CDR3 sequence: CASSQTLSSGNTIYF. The CDR3 nucleotides read TGTGCCAGCAGCCAGACCCTCAGCTCTGGAAACACCATATATTTT.

J is TRBJ2-5 and V is TRBV14; D not certain. V lost 1 base and J 2 bases, leaving 8 bases between the germline ends. CDR3 length: 14 amino acids. The germline CDR1 and CDR2 sequences are SGHDN and FVKESK. CDR3 amino acids: CASSQASIQETQYF. In nucleotides, the CDR3 is TGTGCCAGCAGCCAAGCTAGTATTCAAGAGACCCAGTACTTC.

V usage is TRBV7-9 and J usage is TRBJ2-7; 7 bases match TRBD2. After removal of 0 bases from V and 3 bases from J, the junction contained 5 bases not matched to a gene. Per the germline V gene, CDR1 is SEHNR and CDR2 is FQNEAQ (reference sequence). The CDR3 runs 15 residues. CDR3 residues: CASSLAGLSGYEQYF. The CDR3 coding sequence is TGTGCCAGCAGCTTAGCGGGACTAAGTGGCTACGAGCAGTACTTC.

The rearrangement joins TRBV28 to TRBJ1-2, with D uncertain. The germline V gene encodes CDR1 MDHEN and CDR2 SYDVKM. The CDR3 contains 13 residues. V was clipped by 7 bases and J by 3 bases, with 12 bases between them. The CDR3 DNA follows: TGTGCCAGCAATCGTCTAAGTGACTATGGCTACACCTTC. As protein: CASNRLSDYGYTF.

This chain connects TRBV27 to TRBJ2-3; TRBD2 aligns across 12 bases. The CDR3 contains 21 residues. Germline loops: CDR1 MNHEY, CDR2 SMNVEV (reference sequence). V gave up 7 bases and J gave up 2 bases; unmatched junction bases: 22. The CDR3 region is CASNRGARGASGRAYTDTQYF. In DNA form, the CDR3 reads TGTGCCAGCAATAGAGGAGCCCGGGGGGCTAGCGGGAGGGCTTACACAGATACGCAGTATTTT.

The chain uses TRBV5-5 and TRBJ2-7, with D unclear. The CDR3 is 13 amino acids. V lost 4 bases and J lost 3, with 11 bases in between. Germline lookup yields CDR1 SGHKS and CDR2 YYEKEE (reference sequence). CDR3 coding DNA: TGTGCCAGCAGCCCGGGCGGTGTCTACGAGCAGTACTTC. Encoded protein: CASSPGGVYEQYF.

As to this clone: This CDR3 is also generated by other DNA sequences in the sample. CDR3 residues: CASSRGQGNYEQYF. The CDR3, as DNA: TGCGCCAGCAGCCGGGGACAGGGGAACTACGAGCAGTACTTC. The V and J genes are TRBV5-1 and TRBJ2-7, with TRBD1 matching over 10 bases. The ends lost 4 bases at V and 3 bases at J; junction bases unmatched: 4. The CDR3 contains 14 residues. Looked up from germline, CDR1 is SGHRS and CDR2 is YFSETQ. Combining the CDR3 with reference TRBV5-1 and TRBJ2-7 gives the whole variable domain KAGVTQTPRYLIKTRGQQVTLSCSPISGHRSVSWYQQTPGQGLQFLFEYFSETQRNKGNFPGRFSGRQFSNSRSEMNVSTLELGDSALYLCASSRGQGNYEQYFGPGTRLTVT.

This chain joins TRBV7-2 and TRBJ2-5; the D gene is possibly TRBD2 (5 bases). The CDR3 has 15 residues. In germline, CDR1 is SGHTA, CDR2 FQGNSA. V was shortened by 5 bases and J by 2 bases, with 15 bases between the two germline ends. The CDR3 DNA is TGTGCCAGCAGCACCCAGAGGGCGAGGCAAGAGACCCAGTACTTC. It translates to CASSTQRARQETQYF.

The chain recombines TRBV28 with TRBJ2-7; D may be TRBD1 or TRBD2 (5 bases each). Germline V gene data show CDR1 as MDHEN and CDR2 as SYDVKM. This CDR3 spans 13 amino acids. V lost 4 bases, J lost 6 bases, and 13 bases lay in between. The CDR3 DNA sequence: TGTGCCAGCAGTTCGAGGGTGAGGGGCGAGCAGTACTTC. Protein: CASSSRVRGEQYF.

The chain employs TRBV11-3 and TRBJ2-2; 14 positions agree with TRBD2. Germline lookup yields CDR1 SGHNT and CDR2 YENEEA. The CDR3 is 17 residues long. The V and J ends lost 4 bases and 6 bases, in that order; junction bases with no gene match: 7. CDR3 nucleotides: TGTGCCAGCAGCTCCTCGGGACTAGCGGGAGTTGCCGGGGAGCTGTTTTTT. It translates to CASSSSGLAGVAGELFF.

The chain carries TRBV5-1 and TRBJ2-3; D is possibly TRBD1 (5 bases). The CDR3 loop spans 17 amino acids. Trimming took 5 bases from V and 0 from J, leaving 19 bases between them. Germline loops: CDR1 SGHRS, CDR2 YFSETQ. The CDR3 protein is CASSNQGFSTSTDTQYF. CDR3 DNA: TGCGCCAGCAGTAATCAGGGTTTCTCCACTAGCACAGATACGCAGTATTTT.

The chain uses TRBV21-1 and TRBJ2-7; the table assigns TRBD2, which was not confirmed against the DNA. TRBV21-1 is a recognized pseudogene. The CDR3 spans 13 residues. CDR3 DNA: TGTGCCAGCCCAGAAGGAGCTAAGTACGAGCAGTACTTC. It is translated as CASPEGAKYEQYF.

This chain connects TRBV19 to TRBJ2-7; 14 nucleotides agree with TRBD2. Germline V lookup: CDR1 LNHDA, CDR2 SQIVND (reference sequence). The CDR3 extends over 16 amino acids. V lost 4 bases to trimming and J lost 5 bases; unmatched junction nucleotides: 7. The CDR3 here is CASSTPGTSGRHEQYF. The CDR3 bases are TGTGCCAGTAGTACCCCCGGGACTAGCGGGAGACACGAGCAGTACTTC.

The chain has TRBV6-1 and TRBJ1-5; perhaps TRBD1 as D (5 bases). Germline lookup yields CDR1 MNHNS and CDR2 SASEGT. V lost 4 bases, J lost 2 bases, and 12 bases lay in between. The CDR3 length is 15 residues. CDR3 region: CASSAGRGGNQPQHF. The CDR3 DNA follows: TGTGCCAGCAGTGCGGGAAGAGGGGGCAATCAGCCCCAGCATTTT.

The chain joins TRBV5-6 to TRBJ2-5, with D possibly matching TRBD1 (6 bases). This CDR3 region has 14 residues. Trimming left V 2 bases short and J 2 bases short, with 10 bases between. Germline lookup yields CDR1 SGHDT and CDR2 YYEEEE. In nucleotides, the CDR3 is TGTGCCAGCAGCTTAGGACAGACACAAGAGACCCAGTACTTC. Its translation is CASSLGQTQETQYF. The full variable domain, completed using reference TRBV5-6 and TRBJ2-5, is DAGVTQSPTHLIKTRGQQVTLRCSPKSGHDTVSWYQQALGQGPQFIFQYYEEEERQRGNFPDRFSGHQFPNYSSELNVNALLLGDSALYLCASSLGQTQETQYFGPGTRLLVL.

This chain uses TRBV19 with TRBJ2-2; D remains unclear. V was clipped by 7 bases and J by 5 bases, with 8 bases between them. CDR1 LNHDA and CDR2 SQIVND come from the germline V gene (reference sequence). This CDR3 comprises 12 residues. In DNA form, the CDR3 reads TGTGCCAGTAAAATACAGACCGGGGAGCTGTTTTTT. This codes for CASKIQTGELFF. Drawing the rest from reference TRBV19 and TRBJ2-2, the complete variable domain is DGGITQSPKYLFRKEGQNVTLSCEQNLNHDAMYWYRQDPGQGLRLIYYSQIVNDFQKGDIAEGYSVSREKKESFPLTVTSAQKNPTAFYLCASKIQTGELFFGEGSRLTVL.

CDR3 coding DNA: TGTGCCAGCAGCTTAGACGGCGGTCCCTCCTACGAGCAGTACTTC. Its protein is CASSLDGGPSYEQYF. The rearrangement joins TRBV11-2 to TRBJ2-7; D not certain. Germline CDR1 reads SGHAT; CDR2 reads FQNNGV. The CDR3 contains 15 residues. V was cut by 0 bases and J by 0 bases, with 9 bases left in between.

This chain uses TRBV29-1 with TRBJ2-7; D not certain. This CDR3 is 13 amino acids long. Germline CDR1 and CDR2: SQVTM and ANQGSEA. The V end lost 5 bases, the J end lost 2 bases, and 13 bases lay between the germline ends. CDR3 DNA sequence: TGCAGCGTTCGTCGCAGCGCAACCTACGAGCAGTACTTC. It translates to CSVRRSATYEQYF.

The chain couples TRBV28 to TRBJ2-1, with TRBD1 matching 8 bases. Losses at the gene ends were 1 base for V and 9 bases for J; bases not matched to a gene: 8. Germline V gives CDR1 MDHEN, CDR2 SYDVKM. The CDR3 is made up of 15 amino acids. CDR3 nucleotides: TGTGCCAGCAGTTTATTGGGACAGGTTGGCGGTGAGCAGTTCTTC. It is translated as CASSLLGQVGGEQFF.

The table lists this clone with a count of one. The chain uses TRBV7-6 and TRBJ2-1; unclear D gene. This CDR3 has 15 residues. In germline, CDR1 is SGHVS, CDR2 FNYEAQ. The V end was cut by 3 bases, the J end by 4 bases, with 13 bases between. The CDR3 loop is CASSLMGPSYNEQFF. The CDR3, as DNA: TGTGCCAGCAGCTTGATGGGTCCCTCATACAATGAGCAGTTCTTC.